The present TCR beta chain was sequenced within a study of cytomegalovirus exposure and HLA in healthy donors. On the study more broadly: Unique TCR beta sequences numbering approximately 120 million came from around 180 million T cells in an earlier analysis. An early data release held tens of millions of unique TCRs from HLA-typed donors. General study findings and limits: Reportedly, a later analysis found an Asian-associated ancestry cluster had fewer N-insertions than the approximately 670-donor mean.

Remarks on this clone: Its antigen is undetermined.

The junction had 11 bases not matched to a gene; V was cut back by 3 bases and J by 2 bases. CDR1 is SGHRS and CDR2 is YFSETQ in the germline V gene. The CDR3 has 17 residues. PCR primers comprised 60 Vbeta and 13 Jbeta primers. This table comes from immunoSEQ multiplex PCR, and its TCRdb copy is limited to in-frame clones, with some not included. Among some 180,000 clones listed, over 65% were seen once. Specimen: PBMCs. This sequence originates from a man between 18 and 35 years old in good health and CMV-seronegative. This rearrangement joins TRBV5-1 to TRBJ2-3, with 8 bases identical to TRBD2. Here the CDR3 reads CASSSLGRAETTDTQYF. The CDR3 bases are TGCGCCAGCAGCTCCCTCGGGAGGGCAGAGACCACAGATACGCAGTATTTT.